These 12 T cell receptor beta chains were all obtained from the same sample, sequenced in a study of follicular helper T cells after annual influenza vaccination. The method was immunoSEQ multiplex PCR; TCRdb's version includes in-frame clones alone and lacks a portion of them. The table has about 14,000 clones, approximately 85% seen once. Time point reported: 2014-2015 season, pre-vaccination. The sequences come from CXCR5- memory CD4+ T cells sorted from blood, collected on the day of influenza vaccination. Receptor source: an adult who received the influenza vaccine.

The chain employs TRBV5-4 and TRBJ2-2; D gene uncertain. Trimming shortened V by 2 bases and J by 1 base, and 9 bases separated the two germline ends. CDR1 and CDR2 from the germline V gene are SGHNT and YYREEE (reference sequence). This CDR3 is 15 amino acids long. The CDR3 reads CASSFAALNTGELFF. As DNA, the CDR3 is TGTGCCAGCAGCTTCGCTGCCTTGAACACCGGGGAGCTGTTTTTT.

The chain uses TRBV7-6 and TRBJ2-5, with D hard to call. This CDR3 is 15 amino acids long. The germline V gene has CDR1 SGHVS and CDR2 FNYEAQ. V was trimmed by 5 bases and J by 5 bases, leaving 18 bases between them. The CDR3 reads CASSRSPLVFETQYF. CDR3 nucleotide sequence: TGTGCCAGCAGCCGATCCCCCCTGGTTTTCGAGACCCAGTACTTC.

The chain carries TRBV5-1 and TRBJ2-2; no clear D gene. The V end lost 4 bases, the J end lost 7 bases, and 14 bases lay between the germline ends. Germline V gene sequence: CDR1 SGHRS, CDR2 YFSETQ. This CDR3 has 14 residues. The CDR3 DNA reads TGCGCCAGCAGCCCTGATAGCCTCAGCGGGGAGCTGTTTTTT. Translation: CASSPDSLSGELFF. Full variable domain (missing parts from reference TRBV5-1 and TRBJ2-2): KAGVTQTPRYLIKTRGQQVTLSCSPISGHRSVSWYQQTPGQGLQFLFEYFSETQRNKGNFPGRFSGRQFSNSRSEMNVSTLELGDSALYLCASSPDSLSGELFFGEGSRLTVL.

J is TRBJ2-7 and V is TRBV7-3; 10 nucleotides match TRBD2. Per germline, CDR1 SGHTA and CDR2 FQGTGA. With V trimmed by 6 bases and J by 0 bases, 5 bases remained unmatched. The CDR3 is 15 amino acids. CDR3 protein: CASSPTSGASYEQYF. The CDR3 nucleotides are TGTGCCAGCAGTCCCACTAGCGGGGCCTCCTACGAGCAGTACTTC.

This rearrangement joins TRBV5-1 to TRBJ1-2; 9 bases are shared with TRBD1. The CDR3 has 15 residues. Per germline, CDR1 SGHRS and CDR2 YFSETQ. The V gene end was trimmed by 4 bases and the J gene end by 7 bases; junction bases not matched to a gene: 11. The CDR3 coding sequence is TGCGCCAGCAGCCCTACCCCGGGACAGGGCGGTGGCTACACCTTC. It specifies CASSPTPGQGGGYTF. Drawing the rest from reference TRBV5-1 and TRBJ1-2, the complete variable domain is KAGVTQTPRYLIKTRGQQVTLSCSPISGHRSVSWYQQTPGQGLQFLFEYFSETQRNKGNFPGRFSGRQFSNSRSEMNVSTLELGDSALYLCASSPTPGQGGGYTFGSGTRLTVV.

The chain couples TRBV11-3 to TRBJ2-3; the match to TRBD2 covers 11 bases. Trimming removed 5 bases from V and 3 bases from J; junction bases left unmatched: 4. The CDR3 has 15 amino acids. The germline CDR1 and CDR2 sequences are SGHNT and YENEEA. CDR3 DNA sequence: TGTGCCAGCAGCCCCGGACTAGCGGGTACAGATACGCAGTATTTT. It specifies CASSPGLAGTDTQYF. Full variable domain (rest looked up from reference TRBV11-3 and TRBJ2-3): EAGVVQSPRYKIIEKKQPVAFWCNPISGHNTLYWYLQNLGQGPELLIRYENEEAVDDSQLPKDRFSAERLKGVDSTLKIQPAELGDSAVYLCASSPGLAGTDTQYFGPGTRLTVL.

This clone was observed a handful of times. The chain uses TRBV30 and TRBJ1-5; no definite D call. Germline-derived CDR1 and CDR2 are GTSNPN and SVGIG (reference sequence). This CDR3 is 12 amino acids long. V lost 2 bases and J 4 bases, leaving 6 bases between the germline ends. The CDR3 sequence: CAWSWRNQPQHF. CDR3 DNA sequence: TGTGCCTGGAGTTGGAGGAATCAGCCCCAGCATTTT.

V usage is TRBV25-1 and J usage is TRBJ2-5; 16 bases match TRBD2. Per the germline V gene, CDR1 is MGHDK and CDR2 is SYGVNS. The V segment lost 5 bases and the J segment 6 bases; nucleotides outside the gene matches: 12. This CDR3 is 18 amino acids long. The CDR3 DNA follows: TGTGCCAGCAGTTCTATAAAACCGGGACTAGCGGGGGGGAAGACCCAGTACTTC. This gives the protein CASSSIKPGLAGGKTQYF. The variable domain in full, with the rest retrieved from reference TRBV25-1 and TRBJ2-5, is EADIYQTPRYLVIGTGKKITLECSQTMGHDKMYWYQQDPGMELHLIHYSYGVNSTEKGDLSSESTVSRIRTEHFPLTLESARPSHTSQYLCASSSIKPGLAGGKTQYFGPGTRLLVL.

J is TRBJ2-3 and V is TRBV20-1, with D possibly TRBD1 on 5 matching bases. CDR3 length: 11 amino acids. V shed 6 bases and J shed 8 bases, with 12 bases lying between them. Looked up from germline, CDR1 is DFQATT and CDR2 is SNEGSKA (reference sequence). The CDR3, as DNA: TGCAGTGCGGACACAGGAGCTACGCAGTATTTT. Translation: CSADTGATQYF.

This clone came up once. V is TRBV4-3 and J is TRBJ2-4, with D perhaps TRBD2 (6 bases). The V end lost 6 bases, the J end lost 0 bases, and 15 bases lay between the germline ends. The CDR3 extends over 16 amino acids. Germline CDR1 is LGHNA and CDR2 is YSLEER. DNA of the CDR3: TGCGCCAGCAGTCGGGACTGGGAGCTAGCCAAAAACATTCAGTACTTC. Protein: CASSRDWELAKNIQYF.

The gene calls are TRBV5-3 and TRBJ2-1; 9 bases are a match to TRBD2. TRBV5-3 is an open reading frame whose function is uncertain. The CDR3 is 14 amino acids. V was pared by 2 bases and J by 10 bases, with 7 bases of the junction left unmatched. The CDR3 sequence is CARSFSLAGREQFF. The CDR3 coding sequence is TGTGCCAGAAGCTTTTCCCTAGCGGGGCGGGAGCAGTTCTTC.

The J gene is TRBJ2-3, the V gene TRBV11-2; TRBD2 matches 12 bases. The length of the CDR3 is 17 residues. Trimming removed 7 bases from V and 3 bases from J; junction bases left unmatched: 11. In germline, CDR1 is SGHAT, CDR2 FQNNGV. DNA of the CDR3: TGTGCCAGCAACCTAGCGGGGGGGGGAAGAGGGACAGATACGCAGTATTTT. Translated, it gives CASNLAGGGRGTDTQYF.